What follows are 3 T cell receptor beta chains derived from one specimen sequenced in a study of CD8+CD57+ T cells in acquired aplastic anemia. Genomic DNA templated the TCR beta VDJ and CDR3 profiling. TCRdb analysed the reads with MiXCR anew, one entry per CDR3 protein. The table shows roughly 130,000 distinct CDR3 sequences, with about half occurring only once. The source material was sorted CD4+, CD8+, or CD8+CD57+ T cells (not recorded which) from PBMCs. These receptors were taken from a human donor in good health, serving as a control.

The V and J genes are TRBV7-2 and TRBJ2-7; D is ambiguous. The germline gives CDR1 SGHTA, CDR2 FQGNSA. CDR3 length: 14 residues. Trimming cost V 5 bases and J 3 bases, with 14 bases left between them. Here the CDR3 DNA reads TGTGCCAGCAGCCTAAATAGAAGGTTCTACGAGCAGTACTTC. The encoded protein is CASSLNRRFYEQYF.

V and J are TRBV4-2 and TRBJ2-5; a possible D gene is TRBD2 (5 bases). V was trimmed by 0 bases and J by 2 bases, leaving 22 bases between them. The germline V gene has CDR1 LGHNA and CDR2 YNFKEQ. This CDR3 spans 19 amino acids. The CDR3 DNA sequence: TGTGCCAGCAGCCAAGATTCACGCCGCGCGGAGAGGGAACAAGAGACCCAGTACTTC. This gives the protein CASSQDSRRAEREQETQYF.

This chain links TRBV29-1 with TRBJ2-7; 12 nucleotides line up with TRBD2. The CDR3 sequence is 14 residues long. J gave up 0 bases and V 6 bases, and 3 bases lay outside the gene matches. The V gene's germline CDR1 is SQVTM and CDR2 ANQGSEA. The CDR3 DNA reads as TGCAGCGTGGCGACTAGCGGGGGCTCCTACGAGCAGTACTTC. This encodes CSVATSGGSYEQYF.